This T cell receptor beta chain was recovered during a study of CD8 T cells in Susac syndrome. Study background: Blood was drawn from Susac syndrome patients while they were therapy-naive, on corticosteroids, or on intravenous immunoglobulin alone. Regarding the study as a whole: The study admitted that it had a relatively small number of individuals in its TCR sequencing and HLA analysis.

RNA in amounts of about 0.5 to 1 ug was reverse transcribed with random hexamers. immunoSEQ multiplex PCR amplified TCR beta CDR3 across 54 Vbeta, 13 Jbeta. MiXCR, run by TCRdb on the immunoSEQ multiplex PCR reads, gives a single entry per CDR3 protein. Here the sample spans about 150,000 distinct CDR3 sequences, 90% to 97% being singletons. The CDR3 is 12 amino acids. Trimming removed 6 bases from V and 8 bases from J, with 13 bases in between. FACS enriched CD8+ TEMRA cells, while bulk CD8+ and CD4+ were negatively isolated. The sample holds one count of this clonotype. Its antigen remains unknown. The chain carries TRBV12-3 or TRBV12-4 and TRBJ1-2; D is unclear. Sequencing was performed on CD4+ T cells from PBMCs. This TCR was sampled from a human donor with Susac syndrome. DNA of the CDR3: TGTGCCAGCAGCCTGCTAAATTGGGGCTACACCTTC. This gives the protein CASSLLNWGYTF.